The 32 T cell receptor beta chains below all came from one sample that was sequenced in a study of regulatory T cells in long-lasting Graves disease. Construction of TCR beta libraries relied on iRepertoire HTBI primers and on Arm-PCR targeting CDR3 regions. One entry per CDR3 protein, called by TCRdb with MiXCR from the multiplex PCR reads. This sample has hundreds of thousands of distinct CDR3 sequences, with over 15% found just once. Time point indicated: newly diagnosed GD, antithyroid drugs for less than 3 months. Making the TCR library involved RNA that had been extracted from PBMCs. The same sample was also used in a study of T cells in Graves' hyperthyroidism and ophthalmopathy.

The sample was peripheral blood mononuclear cells (PBMCs), taken at new diagnosis, from a patient treated with antithyroid drugs. The receptors derive from a man in his forties or fifties with Graves disease.

In its sample, this clonotype was seen many times. V usage is TRBV30 and J usage is TRBJ2-2, with D hard to call. Germline assignment: CDR1 GTSNPN and CDR2 SVGIG (reference sequence). V gave up 2 bases and J gave up 6 bases, with 4 bases separating them. The CDR3 runs to 11 residues. The CDR3 reads CAWSRSGELFF. CDR3 in DNA: TGTGCCTGGAGTAGGTCCGGGGAGCTGTTTTTT.

This clonotype was recorded at least ten times. The CDR3 nucleotides are TGTGCCAGCAGTGACCTTGTGACAGGGGGCTTCAACGAGCAGTACTTC. It is translated as CASSDLVTGGFNEQYF. The rearrangement joins TRBV6-4 to TRBJ2-7; 10 bases map to TRBD1. CDR3 length equals 16 residues. Germline assignment: CDR1 MRHNA and CDR2 SNTAGT. The ends lost 2 bases at V and 5 bases at J; junction bases unmatched: 9.

This clonotype has more than one count but fewer than ten. The rearrangement uses TRBV12-3 or TRBV12-4 and TRBJ2-3; TRBD2 is a possible D gene (6 bases). Trimming pared 3 bases from V and 1 base from J, leaving 14 bases between. The CDR3 sequence is 16 residues long. Written as DNA, the CDR3 is TGTGCCAGCAGTTTTTACTCGCGGGGACGCACAGATACGCAGTATTTT. This sequence encodes CASSFYSRGRTDTQYF.

This clonotype was counted a few times. The chain recombines TRBV4-1 with TRBJ2-5; no firm D call. The germline V and J ends were trimmed by 4 bases and 1 base, with 16 bases remaining between them. This CDR3 is 16 amino acids long. Germline V gene data show CDR1 as MGHRA and CDR2 as YSYEKL. CDR3 nucleotides: TGCGCCAGCAGCCTCACACCACGGGCTAGCCAAGAGACCCAGTACTTC. This codes for CASSLTPRASQETQYF.

This clonotype was picked up many times. This sequence joins TRBV18 and TRBJ1-5, with D possibly matching TRBD1 (5 bases). Per germline, CDR1 KGHSH and CDR2 LQKENI. The CDR3 has 15 amino acids. Trimming stripped 6 bases from V and 1 base from J, with 13 bases between. CDR3 nucleotide sequence: TGTGCCAGCTCTTCCGGGACGGGGAGCAATCAGCCCCAGCATTTT. Residues: CASSSGTGSNQPQHF. The full variable domain, completed using reference TRBV18 and TRBJ1-5, is NAGVMQNPRHLVRRRGQEARLRCSPMKGHSHVYWYRQLPEEGLKFMVYLQKENIIDESGMPKERFSAEFPKEGPSILRIQQVVRGDSAAYFCASSSGTGSNQPQHFGDGTRLSIL.

The table lists this clonotype with a few counts. The chain has TRBV4-2 and TRBJ1-1; weak D call: TRBD1 (5 bases). Germline V gene sequence: CDR1 LGHNA, CDR2 YNFKEQ. This CDR3 comprises 14 residues. Trimming cost V 1 base and J 2 bases, with 8 bases left between them. Here the CDR3 reads CASSQAGSNTEAFF. The CDR3 region has the DNA TGTGCCAGCAGCCAAGCAGGGTCCAACACTGAAGCTTTCTTT.

This clonotype was counted many times. The V and J genes are TRBV12-3 or TRBV12-4 and TRBJ2-1; 12 bases map to TRBD2. This CDR3 is built from 14 residues. Losses at the gene ends were 6 bases for V and 10 bases for J; bases not matched to a gene: 7. CDR3 sequence: CASSRGLAGDEQFF. CDR3 DNA: TGTGCCAGCAGCCGGGGACTAGCGGGCGACGAGCAGTTCTTC.

Ten or more counts support this clonotype. This chain connects TRBV11-2 to TRBJ2-2; TRBD1 aligns across 7 bases. Germline CDR1 and CDR2: SGHAT and FQNNGV. The V segment lost 4 bases and the J segment 0 bases; nucleotides outside the gene matches: 2. The CDR3 sequence is 15 residues long. The CDR3 region is CASSWGTANTGELFF. Here the CDR3 DNA reads TGTGCCAGCAGCTGGGGGACAGCGAACACCGGGGAGCTGTTTTTT. The variable domain in full, completed from reference TRBV11-2 and TRBJ2-2, reads EAGVAQSPRYKIIEKRQSVAFWCNPISGHATLYWYQQILGQGPKLLIQFQNNGVVDDSQLPKDRFSAERLKGVDSTLKIQPAKLEDSAVYLCASSWGTANTGELFFGEGSRLTVL.

This clonotype appeared many times. This sequence joins TRBV6-2 or TRBV6-3 and TRBJ1-5; 7 positions match TRBD1. Germline V gene lookup returns CDR1 MNHEY and CDR2 SVGEGT. The CDR3 runs to 15 residues. The junction had 2 bases not matched to a gene; V was cut back by 0 bases and J by 3 bases. The CDR3 loop reads CASSYSTGPNQPQHF. The DNA of the CDR3 is TGTGCCAGCAGTTACTCGACAGGGCCCAATCAGCCCCAGCATTTT.

This clonotype was counted many times. J is TRBJ1-4 and V is TRBV4-1, with TRBD1 identical over 10 bases. Trimming took 0 bases from V and 6 from J; bases not matched to a gene: 1. CDR1 and CDR2 (germline): MGHRA, YSYEKL. The CDR3 length is 15 residues. CDR3 region: CASSQEGTGDEKLFF. DNA for the CDR3: TGCGCCAGCAGCCAAGAAGGGACAGGGGATGAAAAACTGTTTTTT.

For this clonotype: A read error may explain this, as a much larger clone is one base away. The V and J genes are TRBV11-3 and TRBJ2-1, with unresolved D. The CDR3 is made up of 12 amino acids. In germline, CDR1 is SGHNT, CDR2 YENEEA. This chain's CDR3 is CASSSWANEQCF. The CDR3 nucleotides read TGTGCCAGCAGCTCCTGGGCGAATGAGCAGTGCTTC.

This clonotype was found many times. This chain uses TRBV2 with TRBJ2-1, with a weak D call TRBD2 (7 bases). Germline V gene lookup returns CDR1 SNHLY and CDR2 FYNNEI. V was cut by 7 bases and J by 2 bases, with 12 bases left in between. The CDR3 totals 14 residues. The CDR3 here is CASTAGDTYNEQFF. The DNA for the CDR3 is TGTGCCAGCACGGCGGGGGACACCTACAATGAGCAGTTCTTC.

This chain uses TRBV19 with TRBJ1-5; no firm D call. The CDR3 runs 12 residues. The germline CDR1 and CDR2 sequences are LNHDA and SQIVND (reference sequence). The V and J ends lost 5 bases and 7 bases respectively, with 9 bases between them. The CDR3 DNA sequence: TGTGCCAGTAGTGACGAATTACAGCCCCAGCATTTT. Amino acids: CASSDELQPQHF. Together with reference TRBV19 and TRBJ1-5, the CDR3 gives the full variable domain: DGGITQSPKYLFRKEGQNVTLSCEQNLNHDAMYWYRQDPGQGLRLIYYSQIVNDFQKGDIAEGYSVSREKKESFPLTVTSAQKNPTAFYLCASSDELQPQHFGDGTRLSIL.

The sample holds many counts of this clonotype. The chain links TRBV2 to TRBJ1-5, with a weak D call TRBD1 (6 bases). The V gene's germline CDR1 is SNHLY and CDR2 FYNNEI. This CDR3 is built from 13 residues. V dropped 6 bases and J dropped 7 bases, with 13 bases sitting between them. CDR3 nucleotide sequence: TGTGCCAGCAGGCAGGGGAGTAAGCAGCCCCAGCATTTT. This codes for CASRQGSKQPQHF.

The chain joins TRBV4-1 to TRBJ1-4, with D uncertain. Germline V gives CDR1 MGHRA, CDR2 YSYEKL. The CDR3 totals 13 residues. Trimming removed 1 base from V and 8 bases from J, with 8 bases in between. The DNA for the CDR3 is TGCGCCAGCAGCCAAGGGAGCTGGGAAAAACTGTTTTTT. Translating it yields CASSQGSWEKLFF.

The sample holds many counts of this clonotype. The rearrangement links TRBV2 to TRBJ2-7; 8 nucleotides agree with TRBD1. CDR3 length equals 14 residues. The V gene's germline CDR1 is SNHLY and CDR2 FYNNEI. V lost 7 bases and J lost 2; bases outside the gene matches: 7. The CDR3 DNA is TGTGCCAGCACCAGGACAGGGACCACCTACGAGCAGTACTTC. It specifies CASTRTGTTYEQYF.

Concerning this clonotype: A far larger clone differs by one base, so this is likely a read error. J is TRBJ2-1 and V is TRBV7-2; 9 bases are a match to TRBD1. Germline trimming cut 6 bases from V and 9 bases from J; bases unmatched to any gene: 12. This CDR3 has 15 residues. Germline CDR1 SGHTA, CDR2 FQGNSA. Written as DNA, the CDR3 is TGTGCCAGCAGGTCCGGGACAGGGATAGGGAGTGAGCAGTTCTTC. Translated, it gives CASRSGTGIGSEQFF.

This clonotype was detected a few times. The rearrangement links TRBV9 to TRBJ2-5; D is unresolved. Per the germline V gene, CDR1 is SGDLS and CDR2 is YYNGEE. V lost 0 bases and J 3 bases, leaving 12 bases between the germline ends. CDR3 length: 15 amino acids. CDR3: CASSVGWSAEETQYF. The CDR3 coding sequence is TGTGCCAGCAGCGTAGGATGGTCGGCCGAAGAGACCCAGTACTTC. The whole variable domain, filled in from reference TRBV9 and TRBJ2-5, reads DSGVTQTPKHLITATGQRVTLRCSPRSGDLSVYWYQQSLDQGLQFLIQYYNGEERAKGNILERFSAQQFPDLHSELNLSSLELGDSALYFCASSVGWSAEETQYFGPGTRLLVL.

This clonotype occurred many times. The chain is built from TRBV9 and TRBJ2-1; 7 bases line up with TRBD1. Unmatched junction bases numbered 6, after V lost 4 bases and J lost 2 bases. Germline V lookup: CDR1 SGDLS, CDR2 YYNGEE. The CDR3 sequence is 15 residues long. The DNA for the CDR3 is TGTGCCAGCAGCACAGGGGTCAATACCTACAATGAGCAGTTCTTC. Its translation is CASSTGVNTYNEQFF.

This clonotype has ten or more counts. This chain uses TRBV11-1 with TRBJ2-2; D remains unclear. Looked up from germline, CDR1 is SGHAT and CDR2 is FQDESV (reference sequence). V shed 0 bases and J shed 6 bases, with 8 bases lying between them. This CDR3 is 14 amino acids long. The DNA of the CDR3 is TGTGCCAGCAGCTTAGCCCAGTACGCCGGGGAGCTGTTTTTT. Encoded protein: CASSLAQYAGELFF. Full variable domain (missing parts from reference TRBV11-1 and TRBJ2-2): EAEVAQSPRYKITEKSQAVAFWCDPISGHATLYWYRQILGQGPELLVQFQDESVVDDSQLPKDRFSAERLKGVDSTLKIQPAELGDSAMYLCASSLAQYAGELFFGEGSRLTVL.

V and J are TRBV6-9 and TRBJ2-7; 9 bases map to TRBD2. The germline V gene has CDR1 MNHGY and CDR2 SVAAGI. The CDR3 spans 17 residues. The junction had 14 bases not matched to a gene; V was cut back by 3 bases and J by 5 bases. The CDR3 nucleotides are TGTGCCAGCAGTTACTCCCGGGGGCCTAGCGGGAATAACGAGCAGTACTTC. Amino acids: CASSYSRGPSGNNEQYF.

This sequence joins TRBV6-5 and TRBJ2-2; D ambiguous. Germline loops: CDR1 MNHEY, CDR2 SVGAGI. The CDR3 runs 16 residues. V lost 0 bases to trimming and J lost 9 bases, with 17 bases between them. The CDR3 nucleotides are TGTGCCAGCAGTTACTCGTCCGGATTTTTGGTTCGGGAGCTGTTTTTT. Translated, it gives CASSYSSGFLVRELFF.

The V and J genes are TRBV7-6 and TRBJ2-1, with 8 bases identical to TRBD2. This CDR3 region has 17 residues. With V trimmed by 5 bases and J by 4 bases, 13 bases remained unmatched. Germline values: CDR1 SGHVS, CDR2 FNYEAQ. This CDR3 is CASSRSPGGRRYNEQFF. The CDR3 region has the DNA TGTGCCAGCAGCCGCAGTCCGGGGGGGCGGAGGTACAATGAGCAGTTCTTC.

This sequence joins TRBV29-1 and TRBJ1-1; TRBD1 matches at 8 bases. The germline V gene has CDR1 SQVTM and CDR2 ANQGSEA. The ends lost 5 bases at V and 3 bases at J; junction bases unmatched: 11. The CDR3 runs to 15 residues. The CDR3 DNA sequence: TGCAGCGTTAAAGGACAGGGTAGAGGGGACACTGAAGCTTTCTTT. This translates into CSVKGQGRGDTEAFF.

This clonotype was found many times. J is TRBJ2-5 and V is TRBV7-9; 8 positions match TRBD1. The length of the CDR3 is 13 residues. V shed 4 bases and J 5 bases; nucleotides not matched to a gene: 3. Germline V gene lookup returns CDR1 SEHNR and CDR2 FQNEAQ (reference sequence). CDR3 sequence: CASSSGQVETQYF. The CDR3 nucleotides are TGTGCCAGCAGCTCGGGACAGGTGGAGACCCAGTACTTC.

At least ten counts were recorded for this clonotype. This rearrangement joins TRBV6-1 to TRBJ2-3; 10 positions match TRBD2. Trimming removed 7 bases from V and 3 bases from J; junction bases left unmatched: 16. Germline V gene sequence: CDR1 MNHNS, CDR2 SASEGT. The CDR3 runs to 18 residues. The CDR3 region is CASTFIAGGRVWTDTQYF. The CDR3 bases are TGTGCCAGCACCTTTATAGCGGGGGGCCGCGTCTGGACAGATACGCAGTATTTT.

This clonotype has a count of ten or more. J is TRBJ2-3 and V is TRBV24-1; perhaps TRBD1 as D (5 bases). The CDR3 runs 14 residues. From germline, CDR1 is KGHDR and CDR2 SFDVKD. V lost 5 bases and J lost 0, with 8 bases in between. CDR3 loop: CATSGRESTDTQYF. CDR3 coding DNA: TGTGCCACCAGTGGCAGGGAAAGCACAGATACGCAGTATTTT.

The chain uses TRBV24-1 and TRBJ2-2; no definite D call. V lost 3 bases and J lost 4, with 11 bases in between. The germline CDR1 and CDR2 sequences are KGHDR and SFDVKD. The CDR3 runs 15 residues. As DNA, the CDR3 is TGTGCCACCAGTGATCGACCGCGTGGCACCGGGGAGCTGTTTTTT. As protein: CATSDRPRGTGELFF.

In its sample, this clonotype was seen a few times. A much bigger clone sits one base away, suggesting this may be a read error. V gene TRBV7-2 combines with J gene TRBJ2-1; 10 bases match TRBD2. V dropped 7 bases and J dropped 6; count of bases not matched to a gene: 6. CDR3 length: 14 residues. Germline V lookup: CDR1 SGHTA, CDR2 FQGNSA. The CDR3 protein is CASTSAGGRNEQFF. Written as DNA, the CDR3 is TGTGCCAGCACCTCAGCGGGGGGGCGCAATGAGCAGTTCTTC.

In its sample, this clonotype was seen many times. The chain combines TRBV3-1 with TRBJ2-1; TRBD1 matches at 8 bases. From germline, CDR1 is LGHDT and CDR2 YNNKEL (reference sequence). This CDR3 comprises 13 residues. V was clipped by 4 bases and J by 7 bases; unmatched bases: 3. CDR3 protein: CASSPRDRNEQFF. CDR3 in DNA: TGTGCCAGCAGCCCGAGGGACAGGAATGAGCAGTTCTTC.

This clonotype was seen only a few times. The rearrangement joins TRBV20-1 to TRBJ2-2, with 9 bases fitting TRBD1. CDR3 size: 13 residues. V trimming: 6 bases; J trimming: 7 bases; junction bases outside the gene matches: 6. CDR1 is DFQATT and CDR2 is SNEGSKA in the germline V gene (reference sequence). CDR3 residues: CSARDRAHGELFF. CDR3 sequence (DNA): TGCAGTGCCCGGGACAGGGCTCACGGGGAGCTGTTTTTT.

This clonotype has just a few counts. The chain is built from TRBV6-5 and TRBJ2-1; TRBD1 agrees at 9 bases. With V trimmed by 4 bases and J by 9 bases, 10 bases remained unmatched. Germline CDR1 is MNHEY and CDR2 is SVGAGI. The CDR3 totals 15 residues. Here the CDR3 reads CASSSRTGAGTEQFF. CDR3 sequence (DNA): TGTGCCAGCAGTTCCCGGACAGGGGCCGGGACTGAGCAGTTCTTC.